The next 2 T cell receptor beta chains were all read from a single sample in a study of cytomegalovirus exposure and HLA in healthy donors. The PCR was carried out with 60 Vbeta primers and 13 Jbeta primers. TCRdb keeps only in-frame clones here, not all; method: immunoSEQ multiplex PCR. The sample contains fewer than 250,000 clones, about 85% of which appear only once. The sequenced sample consisted of PBMCs. The receptors shown here come from a woman aged 50 to 65 in good health and CMV-seronegative.

The count of this clone is one. This rearrangement joins TRBV6-5 to TRBJ2-1; 8 bases line up with TRBD1. The junction had 10 bases not matched to a gene; V was cut back by 5 bases and J by 7 bases. The CDR3 totals 15 residues. The V gene's germline CDR1 is MNHEY and CDR2 SVGAGI. The CDR3 DNA is TGTGCCAGCAGTGCCGACAGGGGTTTGGTTAATGAGCAGTTCTTC. Protein: CASSADRGLVNEQFF.

As regards this clone: A single base is all that separates this from a far larger clone, so a read error is likely. The rearrangement uses TRBV4-1 and TRBJ1-1, with 7 bases identical to TRBD1. Germline V gene data show CDR1 as MGHRA and CDR2 as YSYEKL. The V and J ends lost 1 base and 7 bases, in that order; junction bases with no gene match: 12. CDR3 length: 16 residues. CDR3 DNA: TGCGCCAGCAGCCAAGGTGGGACAGACACTGTCAGTGAAGCTTTCTTT. Translated: CASSQGGTDTVSEAFF.